These T cell receptor beta chains were read from a single sample in a study of blood T cell repertoires in COVID-19. The assay was immunoSEQ multiplex PCR, and TCRdb's table has in-frame clones only and misses some. Of under 400,000 clones listed, approximately 86% are singletons. Sequenced material: PBMCs or T cells enriched from blood (not recorded which). The receptors were sampled from a woman between 40 and 50 years old with acute COVID-19. The CDR3 runs from the conserved cysteine through the conserved F or W. A D gene is named only where the DNA matches it firmly. Rows give clone size only sometimes, using once, few, many, or a class for an expanded clone.

abundance,d_gene,j_gene,v_gene,CDR3nt,CDR3aa
-,-,TRBJ1-6,TRBV6-5,TGTGCCAGCACCAACCGAGATAATTCACCCCTCCACTTT,CASTNRDNSPLHF
-,-,TRBJ2-7,TRBV7-9,TGTGCCAGCAGCTTAGCTCAAAACTACGAGCAGTACTTC,CASSLAQNYEQYF
-,TRBD1,TRBJ1-2,TRBV7-9,TGTGCCAGCAGCTCCTTCCTCCGGACAGGGCACGGCTACACCTTC,CASSSFLRTGHGYTF
-,TRBD1,TRBJ2-3,TRBV5-1,TGCGCCAGCAGCTCAGGGACAGGGGCAGATACGCAGTATTTT,CASSSGTGADTQYF
-,TRBD1,TRBJ2-1,TRBV7-2,TGTGCCAGCAGCCGGGACAGAACTTACAATGAGCAGTTCTTC,CASSRDRTYNEQFF
few,-,TRBJ2-3,TRBV5-1,TGCGCCAGCAGCTTAACCCCGTCTAACACAGATACGCAGTATTTT,CASSLTPSNTDTQYF
-,TRBD2,TRBJ2-7,TRBV15,TGTGCCACCAGCAGGGCTCCGGGACTAGGCTACGAGCAGTACTTC,CATSRAPGLGYEQYF
-,TRBD1,TRBJ1-2,TRBV6-5,TGTGCCAGCAGTTACTCGACGGGACAGGGCGGTGGCTACACCTTC,CASSYSTGQGGGYTF
-,TRBD1,TRBJ1-5,TRBV19,TGTGCCAGTAGTACCGGGACAGGGCTAAATCAGCCCCAGCATTTT,CASSTGTGLNQPQHF
few,TRBD2,TRBJ2-2,TRBV7-2,TGTGCCAGCAGCTTCCCAATAATCGCGGGGGTGACGAACACCGGGGAGCTGTTTTTT,CASSFPIIAGVTNTGELFF
-,-,TRBJ1-1,TRBV5-4,TGTGCCAGCAGCTTGAGAGGTGGGACTGAAGCTTTCTTT,CASSLRGGTEAFF
-,TRBD1,TRBJ1-2,TRBV3-1/TRBV3-2,TGTGCCAGCAGCCAAGATCTCCGGGACAGCTATGGCTACACCTTC,CASSQDLRDSYGYTF
-,TRBD1,TRBJ1-2,TRBV5-1,TGCGCCAGCAGCGTCGGACAGGATGTGGCTGGCTACACCTTC,CASSVGQDVAGYTF
-,-,TRBJ2-3,TRBV4-1,TGCGCCAGCAGCCAAGAACAGGGTATGTGGGTAGATACGCAGTATTTT,CASSQEQGMWVDTQYF
-,TRBD2,TRBJ2-5,TRBV11-3,TGTGCCAGCAGCCGAGGACTAGCGGGAGGGCCTGCAGAGACCCAGTACTTC,CASSRGLAGGPAETQYF
once,-,TRBJ1-1,TRBV19,TGTGCCAGTAGTATCGGTTGGGGTCGAGTAGGGGGGAACACTGAAGCTTTCTTT,CASSIGWGRVGGNTEAFF
-,TRBD1,TRBJ2-5,TRBV19,TGTGCCAGTAGTATTCGGGGACAGGGACGGGAGACCCAGTACTTC,CASSIRGQGRETQYF
few,TRBD1,TRBJ2-3,TRBV27,TGTGCCAGCAGTCCCCTACAGGGGCGTTCGACAGATACGCAGTATTTT,CASSPLQGRSTDTQYF
-,TRBD2,TRBJ2-7,TRBV6-5,TGTGCCAGCAGAAAACTAGCGGGACACGAGCAGTACTTC,CASRKLAGHEQYF
-,TRBD1,TRBJ1-1,TRBV18,TGTGCCAGCTCACCCGGACAGGGGGAAGCTTTCTTT,CASSPGQGEAFF
-,-,TRBJ1-4,TRBV4-3,-,CASSTSVNEKLFF
few,-,TRBJ2-2,TRBV6-5,TGTGCCAGCAGCCGCCTAGCGTGGAACACCGGGGAGCTGTTTTTT,CASSRLAWNTGELFF
-,-,TRBJ1-4,TRBV7-9,TGTGCCAGCAGCTCCTCTATGGGAGTAGGTGAAAAACTGTTTTTT,CASSSSMGVGEKLFF
-,-,TRBJ2-1,TRBV18,TGTGCCAGCTCACCACGAGCGGAAAATGAGCAGTTCTTC,CASSPRAENEQFF
few,-,TRBJ1-1,TRBV2,TGTGCCAGCATTTACGGGACACGACCAAACACTGAAGCTTTCTTT,CASIYGTRPNTEAFF
-,TRBD2,TRBJ2-3,TRBV2,TGTGCCAGCAGGAGGGAGGGCCAAAACACAGATACGCAGTATTTT,CASRREGQNTDTQYF
-,TRBD2,TRBJ2-7,TRBV12-3/TRBV12-4,TGTGCCAGCAGTTTTAGCGGGAGCTACGAGCAGTACTTC,CASSFSGSYEQYF
-,-,TRBJ1-2,TRBV5-1,TGCGCCAGCAGCTTGGGGTGGAGGGGAAACTATGGCTACACCTTC,CASSLGWRGNYGYTF
once,-,TRBJ1-6,TRBV19,TGTGCCAGTAGTACAGACGTCCTCTCACCCCTCCACTTT,CASSTDVLSPLHF
-,TRBD1,TRBJ2-1,TRBV11-2,TGTGCCAGCAGCCAATACCGGGACAGGCTAATTAATGAGCAGTTCTTC,CASSQYRDRLINEQFF